This T cell receptor beta chain was captured by sequencing in a study of T cell responses to AZD1222 COVID-19 vaccine. Findings and limits, study-wide: Nearly half of spike-specific TCRs reportedly target variant regions that are unmutated in the B.1.351 and B.1.1.7 variants. An increase in Spike-specific TCR breadth and depth was observed after two AZD1222 doses.

Points on this clone: The antigen remains unidentified.

Here immunoSEQ multiplex PCR was the method, and the copy in TCRdb shows in-frame clones only, minus some. The repertoire includes fewer than 70,000 clones, 75% to 90% of them detected once, and 5% to 6.5% sits in the top ten. V lost 4 bases, J lost 4 bases, and 7 bases lay in between. This CDR3 contains 13 residues. Germline loops: CDR1 WNHNN, CDR2 SYGVQD (reference sequence). V and J are TRBV10-1 and TRBJ2-2; possibly TRBD1 or TRBD2 for D (5 bases each). The TCR was taken from an adult who received the AZD1222 COVID-19 vaccine. Sequences were derived from peripheral blood, sampled 28 days after the second AZD1222 dose. The CDR3 DNA reads as TGCGCCAGCAGTGCGGGGACCACCGGGGAGCTGTTTTTT. Its protein is CASSAGTTGELFF.